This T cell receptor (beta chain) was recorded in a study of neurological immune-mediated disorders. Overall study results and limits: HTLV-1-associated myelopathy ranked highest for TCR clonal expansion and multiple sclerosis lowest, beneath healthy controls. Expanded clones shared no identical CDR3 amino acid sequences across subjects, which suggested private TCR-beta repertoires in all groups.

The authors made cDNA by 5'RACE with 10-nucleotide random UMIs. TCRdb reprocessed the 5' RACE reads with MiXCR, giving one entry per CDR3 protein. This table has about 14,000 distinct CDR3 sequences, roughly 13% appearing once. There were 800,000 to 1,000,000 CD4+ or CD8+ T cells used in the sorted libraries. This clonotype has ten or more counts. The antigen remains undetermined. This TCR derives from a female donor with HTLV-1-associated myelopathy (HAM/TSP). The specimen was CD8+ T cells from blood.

The CDR3 DNA sequence: TGCGCCAGCAGCCACCTGCAGGGTTCTAATCAGCCCCAGCATTTT. The encoded protein is CASSHLQGSNQPQHF. V and J are TRBV4-1 and TRBJ1-5; possible D gene TRBD1, 5 bases. This CDR3 is built from 15 residues. Trimming left V 3 bases short and J 4 bases short, with 13 bases between. Germline V CDR1 and CDR2: MGHRA, YSYEKL.